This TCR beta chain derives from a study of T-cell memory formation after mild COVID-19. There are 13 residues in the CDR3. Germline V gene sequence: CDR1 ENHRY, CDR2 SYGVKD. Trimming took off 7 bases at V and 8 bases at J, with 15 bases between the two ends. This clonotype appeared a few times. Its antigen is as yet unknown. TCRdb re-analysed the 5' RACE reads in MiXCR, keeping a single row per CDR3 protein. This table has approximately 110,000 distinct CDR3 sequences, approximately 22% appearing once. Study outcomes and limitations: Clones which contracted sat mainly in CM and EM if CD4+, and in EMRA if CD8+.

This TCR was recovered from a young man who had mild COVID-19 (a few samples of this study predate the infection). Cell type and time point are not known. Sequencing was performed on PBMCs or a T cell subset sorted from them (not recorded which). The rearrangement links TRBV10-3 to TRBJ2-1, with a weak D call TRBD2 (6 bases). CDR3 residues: CAITEGPGDEQFF. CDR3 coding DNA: TGTGCCATCACGGAGGGACCAGGCGATGAGCAGTTCTTC.